These 8 T cell receptor beta chains originate from one sample sequenced in a study of molecular identifiers for immune sequencing clone quantification. TCRdb re-analysed the PCR reads in MiXCR, keeping a single row per CDR3 protein. The sample shows some 320,000 distinct CDR3 sequences, about a fifth of them seen only once. The sample consisted of naive CD8+ T cells from blood, with Jurkat cell RNA spiked in. Subset: FACS-sorted CD8+CD4-CCR7+CD45RA+ naive T cells. All receptors derive from a human donor in good health. Some libraries in this study had Jurkat cell RNA spiked in.

Comment on this clonotype: Since the CDR3 does not end with the conserved phenylalanine or tryptophan, this likely comes from a read error. This chain uses TRBV13 with TRBJ1-1; 8 bases fit TRBD1. Germline CDR1 is PRHDT and CDR2 is FYEKMQ (reference sequence). V was clipped by 7 bases and J by 0 bases; unmatched bases: 7. This CDR3 comprises 15 residues. The CDR3: CASTYRGGMNTEAFL. The DNA for the CDR3 is TGTGCCAGCACTTACAGGGGGGGGATGAACACTGAAGCTTTCCTT.

A few counts support this clonotype. V gene TRBV29-1 combines with J gene TRBJ2-7, with 9 positions matching TRBD2. Germline V CDR1 and CDR2: SQVTM, ANQGSEA. J was trimmed by 3 bases and V by 2 bases; bases with no gene match: 8. The CDR3 is 15 residues long. The CDR3 DNA reads as TGCAGCGTTGAATCATTCGGCGGGAGGGTCTACGAGCAGTACTTC. This translates into CSVESFGGRVYEQYF.

This chain joins TRBV7-9 and TRBJ2-7; D is perhaps TRBD1 or TRBD2 (7 bases each). Germline V gene data show CDR1 as SEHNR and CDR2 as FQNEAQ (reference sequence). Between the trimmed V and J ends, which lost 6 bases and 1 base, there was a span of 16 bases. This CDR3 contains 15 residues. CDR3 sequence reads: CASSGGGQKSYEQYF. In DNA, the CDR3 is TGTGCCAGCAGTGGCGGGGGACAGAAATCCTACGAGCAGTACTTC. Full variable domain (outside the CDR3, taken from reference TRBV7-9 and TRBJ2-7): DTGVSQNPRHKITKRGQNVTFRCDPISEHNRLYWYRQTLGQGPEFLTYFQNEAQLEKSRLLSDRFSAERPKGSFSTLEIQRTEQGDSAMYLCASSGGGQKSYEQYFGPGTRLTVT.

Regarding this clonotype: A much larger clone lies one base from this, so it may be a read error. The missing conserved phenylalanine or tryptophan at the end of this CDR3 makes a read error likely. V gene TRBV6-6 combines with J gene TRBJ2-3, with 9 bases identical to TRBD1. V lost 8 bases to trimming and J lost 6 bases; unmatched junction nucleotides: 12. Germline-derived CDR1 and CDR2 are MNHNY and SVGAGI (reference sequence). The CDR3 is made up of 15 amino acids. The CDR3 here is CASYKPGQGPDTQYL. Here the CDR3 DNA reads TGTGCCAGCTATAAACCGGGACAGGGTCCCGATACGCAGTATCTT.

Concerning this clonotype itself: Lacking the conserved final phenylalanine or tryptophan, this CDR3 likely reflects a read error. The V and J genes are TRBV27 and TRBJ1-1; TRBD1 matches at 7 bases. Germline V gene lookup returns CDR1 MNHEY and CDR2 SMNVEV (reference sequence). The V and J ends lost 4 bases and 4 bases, in that order; junction bases with no gene match: 6. This CDR3 has 14 residues. The CDR3 protein is CASSSLAGGTEAFL. CDR3 DNA: TGTGCCAGCAGTTCATTGGCAGGGGGCACTGAAGCTTTCCTT.

Points on this clonotype: Relative to the germline gene, one junction end is altered; a read error may explain this. V gene TRBV6-2 or TRBV6-3 combines with J gene TRBJ1-4; 7 bases fit TRBD1. Germline CDR1 and CDR2: MNHEY and SVGEGT. The CDR3 covers 18 residues. The CDR3 protein is CASSAWTGPLATSEKLFF. CDR3 in DNA: TGTGCCAGCAGTGCGTGGACAGGTCCTCTAGCAACTAGTGAAAAACTGTTTTTT.

This clonotype was detected only a few times. CDR3 bases: TGTGCCTGCACCCCCTGGTCTATGAACACTGAAGCTTTCTTT. Amino acids: CACTPWSMNTEAFF. This chain connects TRBV6-2 or TRBV6-3 to TRBJ1-1, with unresolved D. V was shortened by 11 bases and J by 0 bases, with 16 bases between the two germline ends. The germline V gene has CDR1 MNHEY and CDR2 SVGEGT. This CDR3 contains 14 residues.

As concerns this clonotype: With a much larger clone just one base away, this may be a read error. This chain connects TRBV19 to TRBJ2-2, with D maybe TRBD1 (5 bases). The V gene's germline CDR1 is LNHDA and CDR2 SQIVND (reference sequence). This CDR3 has 14 residues. Trimming took 10 bases from V and 4 from J, leaving 16 bases between them. This CDR3 reads CATGAGSSTGELFF. The DNA of the CDR3 is TGTGCCACCGGTGCAGGGTCGAGCACCGGGGAGCTGTTTTTT.